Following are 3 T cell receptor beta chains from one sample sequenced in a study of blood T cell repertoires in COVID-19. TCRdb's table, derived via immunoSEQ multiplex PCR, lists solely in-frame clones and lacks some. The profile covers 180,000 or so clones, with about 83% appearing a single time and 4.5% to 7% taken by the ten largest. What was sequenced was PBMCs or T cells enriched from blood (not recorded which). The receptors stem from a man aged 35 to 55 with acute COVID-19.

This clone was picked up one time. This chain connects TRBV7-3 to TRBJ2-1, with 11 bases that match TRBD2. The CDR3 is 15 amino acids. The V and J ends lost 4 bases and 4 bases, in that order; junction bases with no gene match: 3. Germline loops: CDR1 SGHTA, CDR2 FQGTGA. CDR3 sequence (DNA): TGTGCCAGCAGCTCCCGACTAGCGGGGTACAATGAGCAGTTCTTC. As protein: CASSSRLAGYNEQFF. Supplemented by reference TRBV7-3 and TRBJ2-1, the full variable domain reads GAGVSQTPSNKVTEKGKYVELRCDPISGHTALYWYRQSLGQGPEFLIYFQGTGAADDSGLPNDRFFAVRPEGSVSTLKIQRTERGDSAVYLCASSSRLAGYNEQFFGPGTRLTVL.

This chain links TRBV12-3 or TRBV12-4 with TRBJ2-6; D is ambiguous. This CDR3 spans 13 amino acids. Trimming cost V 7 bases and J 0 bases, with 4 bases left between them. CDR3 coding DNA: TGTGCCAGCACCCTCTCTGGGGCCAACGTCCTGACTTTC. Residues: CASTLSGANVLTF.

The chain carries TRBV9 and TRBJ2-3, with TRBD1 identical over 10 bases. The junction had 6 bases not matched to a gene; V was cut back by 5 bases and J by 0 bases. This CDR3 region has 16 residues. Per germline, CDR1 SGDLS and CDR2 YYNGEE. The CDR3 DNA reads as TGTGCCAGCAGTAGGACAGGGGGTTCTAGCACAGATACGCAGTATTTT. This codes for CASSRTGGSSTDTQYF.